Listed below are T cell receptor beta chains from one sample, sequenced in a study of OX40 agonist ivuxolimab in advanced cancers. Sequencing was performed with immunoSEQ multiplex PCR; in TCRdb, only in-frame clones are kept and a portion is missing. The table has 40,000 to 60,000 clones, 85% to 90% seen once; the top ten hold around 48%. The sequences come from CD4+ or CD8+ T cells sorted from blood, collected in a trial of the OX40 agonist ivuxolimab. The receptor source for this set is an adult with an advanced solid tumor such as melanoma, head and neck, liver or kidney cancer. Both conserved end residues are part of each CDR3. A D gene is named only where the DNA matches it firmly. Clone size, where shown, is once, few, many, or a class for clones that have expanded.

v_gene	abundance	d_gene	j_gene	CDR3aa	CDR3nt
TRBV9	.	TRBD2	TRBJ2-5	CASSAPTSGDQETQYF	TGTGCCAGCAGCGCCCCGACTAGCGGGGACCAAGAGACCCAGTACTTC
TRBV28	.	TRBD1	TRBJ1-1	CASSSTTGPMNTEAFF	TGTGCCAGCAGTTCCACGACAGGGCCCATGAACACTGAAGCTTTCTTT
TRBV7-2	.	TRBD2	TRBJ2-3	CASSLVPSGFTDTQYF	TGTGCCAGCAGCTTAGTACCTAGCGGGTTCACAGATACGCAGTATTTT
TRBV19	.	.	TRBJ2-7	CASSTGTGSSYEQYF	TGTGCCAGTAGTACTGGGACGGGGAGCTCCTACGAGCAGTACTTC
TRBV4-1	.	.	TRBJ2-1	CASSIEGIYNEQFF	TGCGCCAGCTCTATAGAGGGGATATACAATGAGCAGTTCTTC
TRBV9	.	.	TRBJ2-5	CASSVGANKKETQYF	TGTGCCAGCAGCGTAGGGGCTAACAAGAAAGAGACCCAGTACTTC
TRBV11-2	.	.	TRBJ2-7	CASSLGMSYEQYF	TGTGCCAGCAGCTTAGGTATGTCCTACGAGCAGTACTTC
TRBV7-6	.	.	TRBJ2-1	CASSLDVGSDEQFF	TGTGCCAGCAGCTTAGATGTGGGAAGCGATGAGCAGTTCTTC
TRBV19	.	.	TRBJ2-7	CATAWARSYEQYF	TGTGCCACCGCATGGGCTCGCTCCTACGAGCAGTACTTC
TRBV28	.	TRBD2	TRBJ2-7	CASSLSASGGVPSYEQYF	TGTGCCAGCAGTTTGAGCGCTAGCGGGGGAGTACCCTCCTACGAGCAGTACTTC
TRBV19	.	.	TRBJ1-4	CASSIVSNEKLFF	TGTGCCAGTAGTATCGTATCTAATGAAAAACTGTTTTTT
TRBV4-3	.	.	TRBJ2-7	CASSQAISGHLSYEQYF	TGCGCCAGCAGCCAAGCTATTTCCGGACACCTTTCCTACGAGCAGTACTTC
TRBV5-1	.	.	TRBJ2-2	CASSPNRQSNTGELFF	TGCGCCAGCAGCCCTAACAGACAATCGAACACCGGGGAGCTGTTTTTT
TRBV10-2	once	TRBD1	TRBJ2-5	CASSEMGQGLVETQYF	TGCGCCAGCAGTGAGATGGGACAGGGATTGGTTGAGACCCAGTACTTC
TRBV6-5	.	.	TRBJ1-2	CASSYTGQADGYTF	TGTGCCAGCAGTTACACGGGACAAGCTGATGGCTACACCTTC
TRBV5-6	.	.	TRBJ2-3	CASSYSGGSTDTQYF	TGTGCCAGCAGCTACTCCGGAGGTAGCACAGATACGCAGTATTTT
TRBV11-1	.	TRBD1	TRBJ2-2	CASSLATGGISGELFF	TGTGCCAGCAGCTTAGCAACAGGGGGTATCAGCGGGGAGCTGTTTTTT
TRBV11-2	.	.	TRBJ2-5	CASSSGFSGTQYF	TGTGCCAGCAGCTCGGGTTTTAGCGGTACCCAGTACTTC
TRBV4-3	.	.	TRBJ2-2	CASSQKQGSGELFF	TGCGCCAGCAGCCAAAAACAGGGTTCCGGGGAGCTGTTTTTT
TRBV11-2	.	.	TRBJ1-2	CASSWDLNYGYTF	TGTGCCAGCAGTTGGGATCTTAACTATGGCTACACCTTC
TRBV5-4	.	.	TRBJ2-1	CAAREDSYNEQFF	TGTGCCGCACGAGAAGACAGCTACAATGAGCAGTTCTTC
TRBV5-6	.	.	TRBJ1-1	CASSPWGGSTEAFF	TGTGCCAGCAGCCCTTGGGGAGGATCCACTGAAGCTTTCTTT
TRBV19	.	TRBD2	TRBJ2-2	CASSMRTSGPYSTGELFF	TGTGCCAGTAGTATGAGAACTAGCGGGCCGTACTCCACCGGGGAGCTGTTTTTT
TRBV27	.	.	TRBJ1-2	CASSLSLQGTGYTF	TGTGCCAGCAGTTTAAGTCTACAGGGTACCGGCTACACCTTC
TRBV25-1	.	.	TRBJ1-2	CASSAYYGYTF	TGTGCCAGCAGTGCCTACTATGGCTACACCTTC
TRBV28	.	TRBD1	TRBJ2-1	CASSWGQGGHWGEQFF	TGTGCCAGCAGTTGGGGACAGGGGGGCCACTGGGGCGAGCAGTTCTTC
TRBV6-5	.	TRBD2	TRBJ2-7	CASSKRGVGYEQYF	TGTGCCAGCAGCAAACGGGGGGTCGGGTACGAGCAGTACTTC
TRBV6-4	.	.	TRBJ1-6	CASGPHRTGLSSPLHF	TGTGCCAGCGGACCCCACAGGACGGGGCTTAGTTCACCCCTCCACTTT
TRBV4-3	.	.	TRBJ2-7	CASSRGSTYEQYF	TGCGCCAGCAGCCGAGGGTCGACCTACGAGCAGTACTTC
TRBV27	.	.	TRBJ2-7	CASRDAGLGSNEQYF	TGTGCCAGCAGGGACGCGGGCCTGGGGTCGAACGAGCAGTACTTC
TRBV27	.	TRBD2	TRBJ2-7	CASSFRGLEIYEQYF	TGTGCCAGCAGTTTCCGGGGACTAGAGATTTACGAGCAGTACTTC
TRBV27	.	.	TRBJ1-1	CASAIGGGITEAFF	TGTGCCAGCGCAATAGGAGGGGGGATCACTGAAGCTTTCTTT
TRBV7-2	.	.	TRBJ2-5	CASSQEGGPYQETQYF	TGTGCCAGCAGTCAAGAAGGGGGGCCGTACCAAGAGACCCAGTACTTC
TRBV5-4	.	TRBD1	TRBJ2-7	CASSLGQGSYEQYF	TGTGCCAGCAGCTTGGGACAGGGGAGCTACGAGCAGTACTTC
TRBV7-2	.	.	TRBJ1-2	CASSLARQDYGYTF	TGTGCCAGCAGCTTAGCCCGACAGGACTATGGCTACACCTTC
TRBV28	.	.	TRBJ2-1	CASSLRGPIYNEQFF	TGTGCCAGCAGTTTAAGGGGACCAATCTACAATGAGCAGTTCTTC
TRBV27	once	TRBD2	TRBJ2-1	CASSLGLAGFEQFF	TGTGCCAGCAGTTTAGGACTAGCAGGTTTTGAGCAGTTCTTC
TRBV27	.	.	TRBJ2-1	CASSLYPDSLEEQFF	TGTGCCAGCAGTTTATACCCGGACAGTTTGGAAGAGCAGTTCTTC
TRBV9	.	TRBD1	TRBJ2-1	CASSVGSGGYNEQFF	TGTGCCAGCAGCGTAGGATCAGGGGGCTACAATGAGCAGTTCTTC
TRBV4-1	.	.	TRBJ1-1	CASRPETGNTEAFF	TGCGCCAGCCGACCCGAGACGGGGAACACTGAAGCTTTCTTT
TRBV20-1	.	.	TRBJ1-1	CSAHWYTEAFF	TGCAGTGCTCACTGGTACACTGAAGCTTTCTTT
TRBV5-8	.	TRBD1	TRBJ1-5	CASSPGTGFRGPQHF	TGTGCCAGCAGCCCCGGGACAGGGTTTCGGGGGCCCCAGCATTTT
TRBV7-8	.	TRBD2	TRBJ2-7	CASSHTSGYEQYF	TGTGCCAGCAGCCATACTAGCGGGTACGAGCAGTACTTC
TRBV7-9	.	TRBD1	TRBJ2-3	CASSSIGQGYADTQYF	TGTGCCAGCAGCTCAATCGGACAGGGCTACGCAGATACGCAGTATTTT
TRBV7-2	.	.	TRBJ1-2	CASSFMSPNYGYTF	TGTGCCAGCAGCTTTATGTCCCCTAACTATGGCTACACCTTC
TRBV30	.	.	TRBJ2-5	CAWSGQRIRKETQYF	TGTGCCTGGAGTGGTCAACGGATCAGGAAAGAGACCCAGTACTTC
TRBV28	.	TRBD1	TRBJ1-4	CASSFYRGATNEKLFF	TGTGCCAGCAGTTTTTACAGGGGTGCAACTAATGAAAAACTGTTTTTT
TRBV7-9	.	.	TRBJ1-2	CASSLGGNGYTF	TGTGCCAGCAGCTTAGGAGGGAATGGCTACACCTTC
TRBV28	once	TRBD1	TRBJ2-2	CAIKPTTDRYPGELFF	TGTGCCATAAAACCGACGACGGACAGGTACCCCGGGGAGCTGTTTTTT
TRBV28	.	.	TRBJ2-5	CASSPNGAGETQYF	TGTGCCAGCAGCCCTAATGGGGCGGGAGAGACCCAGTACTTC
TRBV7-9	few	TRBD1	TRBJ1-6	CASSPSWDRGSPLHF	TGTGCCAGCAGCCCGAGTTGGGACAGGGGTTCACCCCTCCACTTT
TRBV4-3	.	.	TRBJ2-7	CASSQVEGDEQYF	TGCGCCAGCAGCCAAGTGGAAGGGGACGAGCAGTACTTC